The clone carrying this TCR beta chain was detected only once. Extracted RNA was reverse transcribed, and the resulting cDNA served as sequencing template. Sequencing used immunoSEQ multiplex PCR; TCRdb keeps in-frame clones, though not all of them. The sample holds over 150,000 clones; roughly 50% are singletons and the top ten take approximately 11%. Sample treatment: oral pan-JAK inhibitor, 5-10 mg twice daily. This specimen belongs to a study of CD8+ T cells in alopecia areata. Study information: Patients received oral tofacitinib, 5 to 10 mg twice daily, for moderate-to-severe alopecia areata.

Source: CD8+ T cells sorted from blood, taken at week 24, from a patient treated with tofacitinib. The TCR was taken from a human donor with alopecia areata.

The CDR3 spells CASSPGDWGYGYTF. DNA of the CDR3: TGTGCCAGCAGTCCGGGCGATTGGGGCTATGGCTACACCTTC. V gene TRBV6-1 combines with J gene TRBJ1-2; D is uncertain. V dropped 5 bases and J dropped 4 bases, with 14 bases sitting between them. Germline lookup yields CDR1 MNHNS and CDR2 SASEGT. CDR3 size: 14 residues.